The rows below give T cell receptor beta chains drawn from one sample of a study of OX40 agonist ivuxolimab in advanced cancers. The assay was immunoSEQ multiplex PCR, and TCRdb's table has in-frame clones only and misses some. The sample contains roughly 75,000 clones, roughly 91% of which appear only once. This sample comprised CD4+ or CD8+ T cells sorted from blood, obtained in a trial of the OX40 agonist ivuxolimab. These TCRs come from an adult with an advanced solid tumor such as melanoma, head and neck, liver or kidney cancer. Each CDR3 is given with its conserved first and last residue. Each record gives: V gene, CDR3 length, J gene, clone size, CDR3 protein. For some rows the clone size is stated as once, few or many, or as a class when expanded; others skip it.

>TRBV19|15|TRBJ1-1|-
CASRRTVYLNTEAFF
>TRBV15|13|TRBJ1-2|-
CATSAGGPYGYTF
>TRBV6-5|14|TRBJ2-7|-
CASSGGGGTYEQYF
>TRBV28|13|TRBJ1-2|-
CASIPQGVYGYTF
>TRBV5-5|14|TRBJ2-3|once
CASSLRGGGDTQYF
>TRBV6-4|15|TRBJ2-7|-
CASSGDRVGDYEQYF
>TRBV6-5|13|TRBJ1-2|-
CASSYLTDYGYTF
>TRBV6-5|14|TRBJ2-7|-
CASSYRRAPDEQYF
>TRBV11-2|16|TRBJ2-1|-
CASRPSPRDNRHEQFF
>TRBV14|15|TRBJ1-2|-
CASSQSPGQGMGYTF
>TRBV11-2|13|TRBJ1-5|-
CASTAYSNQPQHF
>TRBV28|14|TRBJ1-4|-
CASSQTGLTEKLFF
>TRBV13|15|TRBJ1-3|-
CASSTRHTSGNTIYF
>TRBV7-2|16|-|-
CASSLAVGGTTYEQYF
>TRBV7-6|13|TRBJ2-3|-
CASSLAGKDTQYF
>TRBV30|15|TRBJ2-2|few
CAWAGLAGGTGELFF
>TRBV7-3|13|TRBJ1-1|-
CASSEGKNTEAFF
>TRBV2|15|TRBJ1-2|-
CASSGRGTGPSGYTF
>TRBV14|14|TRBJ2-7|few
CASSQDRQTYEQYF
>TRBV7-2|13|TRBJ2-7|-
CASSSITGTSGFF
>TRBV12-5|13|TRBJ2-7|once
CASALRESHEQYF
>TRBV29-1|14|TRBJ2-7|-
CSAGLGHNSYEQYF
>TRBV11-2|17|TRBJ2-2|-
CASSSGTGGWGTGELFF
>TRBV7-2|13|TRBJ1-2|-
CASSLAGARGYTF
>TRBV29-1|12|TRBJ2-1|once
CSVGTIAHEQFF
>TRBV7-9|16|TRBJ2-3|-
CASSLIAWGLTDTQYF
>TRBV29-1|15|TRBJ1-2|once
CSVRPWTGTGYGYTF
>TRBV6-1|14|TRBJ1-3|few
CASSESPAGNTIYF
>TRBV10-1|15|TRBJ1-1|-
CASSESKGGNTEAFF
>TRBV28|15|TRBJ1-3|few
CASSLKDLAGNTIYF
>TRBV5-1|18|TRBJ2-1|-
CASSSGTLAAGTYNEQFF
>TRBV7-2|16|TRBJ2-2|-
CASSLVSGAGTGELFF
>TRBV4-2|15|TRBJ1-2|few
CASSQARTDVNGYTF
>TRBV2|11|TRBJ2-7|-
CASIAGYEQYF
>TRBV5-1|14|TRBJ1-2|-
CASSNPGQGIGYTF
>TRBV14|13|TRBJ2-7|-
CASSEWGSYEQYF
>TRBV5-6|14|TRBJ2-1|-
CASAGDRGRNEQFF
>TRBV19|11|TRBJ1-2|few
CASRDNYGYTF
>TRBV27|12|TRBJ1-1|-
CAPFGEDTEAFF
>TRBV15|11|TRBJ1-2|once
CATSRDEGYTF